One T cell receptor (beta chain) is described in this entry. Its specificity is not known. CD8+ and CD4+ T cells taken from blood had their TCR beta sequenced. These data are taken from a study of CD8 T cells in Susac syndrome. Whole-study results and caveats: The study acknowledged a relatively small number of individuals in its TCR sequencing and HLA analysis.

RNA, at about 0.5 to 1 ug, was reverse transcribed with random hexamers. immunoSEQ multiplex PCR amplified TCR beta CDR3 across 54 Vbeta, 13 Jbeta. TCRdb recomputed calls from the immunoSEQ multiplex PCR reads with MiXCR, one row per CDR3 protein. Here the sample spans about 300,000 distinct CDR3 sequences, approximately 85% being singletons. The germline V gene encodes CDR1 DFQATT and CDR2 SNEGSKA (reference sequence). The CDR3 contains 18 residues. After removal of 0 bases from V and 2 bases from J, the junction contained 10 bases not matched to a gene. The TCR was taken from a human donor with multiple sclerosis. The sequencing input was CD8+ T cells from PBMCs. The chain joins TRBV20-1 to TRBJ2-7, with TRBD2 matching over 13 bases. The CDR3 protein is CSARDRTSGRAQAYEQYF. Written as DNA, the CDR3 is TGCAGTGCTAGAGATAGAACTAGCGGGAGGGCCCAGGCCTACGAGCAGTACTTC.